This T cell receptor (beta chain) stems from a study of shared clonotypes between healthy human individuals. Overall study findings and caveats: A small donor pool kept down the genetic and exposure-history diversity that was represented.

This CDR3 spans 16 amino acids. CDR1 is SGHRS and CDR2 is YFSETQ in the germline V gene. The ends were cut back, 3 bases at V and 0 bases at J, with 13 bases in the middle. Every subset had its genomic DNA shared out evenly among several immunoSEQ plates. TCRdb's table, derived via immunoSEQ multiplex PCR, lists solely in-frame clones and lacks some. There are a few million clones in the sample; approximately 94% occur only once, and over 0.12% lies in the top ten. CD4+ cells yielded CD45RA+ naive and CD45RA-negative memory subsets. As to this clone: Its specificity is unknown.

The source material was naive CD4+ T cells sorted from blood. Subset reported: CD45RA+ positively selected. The chain combines TRBV5-1 with TRBJ1-3; possible D gene TRBD1, 5 bases. This TCR was sampled from a man between 18 and 35 years old in good health. CDR3 protein: CASSSAGQASGNTIYF. The DNA of the CDR3 is TGCGCCAGCAGCTCGGCCGGACAAGCCTCTGGAAACACCATATATTTT.